This TCR beta chain was sequenced during a study of control samples from healthy donors and cancer patients. This CDR3 has 15 amino acids. V lost 3 bases and J lost 5; bases outside the gene matches: 8. Germline V gene sequence: CDR1 SGHTS, CDR2 YDEGEE. TCRdb keeps only in-frame clones here, not all; method: immunoSEQ multiplex PCR. Here the sample spans 120,000 or so clones, around nine tenths being singletons. The chain recombines TRBV5-8 with TRBJ2-5, with 9 bases identical to TRBD1. Sequenced material: blood. The origin of this receptor is a man aged 35 to 55 in good health. CDR3 region: CASSWGQGGGETQYF. CDR3 nucleotide sequence: TGTGCCAGCAGCTGGGGACAGGGCGGTGGGGAGACCCAGTACTTC. Supplemented by reference TRBV5-8 and TRBJ2-5, the full variable domain reads EAGVTQSPTHLIKTRGQQATLRCSPISGHTSVYWYQQALGLGLQFLLWYDEGEERNRGNFPPRFSGRQFPNYSSELNVNALELEDSALYLCASSWGQGGGETQYFGPGTRLLVL.